The TCR beta chain described here comes from a study of T cells of healthy individuals. TCRdb processed the 5' RACE reads anew with MiXCR; each CDR3 protein has one entry. The sample contains over 95,000 distinct CDR3 sequences, 15% to 20% of which appear only once. CDR3 length: 11 residues. With 5 bases removed from V and 5 bases from J, the gap between germline ends came to 6 bases. Germline V gene sequence: CDR1 SGHNT, CDR2 YENEEA. The J gene is TRBJ2-5, the V gene TRBV11-3, with no clear D. This sequence originates from a human donor in good health. CDR3 sequence: CASSDGETQYF. CDR3 nucleotide sequence: TGTGCCAGCAGCGATGGGGAGACCCAGTACTTC. The whole variable domain, remainder taken from reference TRBV11-3 and TRBJ2-5, is EAGVVQSPRYKIIEKKQPVAFWCNPISGHNTLYWYLQNLGQGPELLIRYENEEAVDDSQLPKDRFSAERLKGVDSTLKIQPAELGDSAVYLCASSDGETQYFGPGTRLLVL.